This T cell receptor (beta chain) was obtained from a study of cytomegalovirus exposure and HLA in healthy donors. Findings and caveats of the study: Later analysis showed most CMV-associated TCR beta chains appearing HLA-restricted.

As regards this clone: Its antigen is not known.

This CDR3 has 15 residues. Germline CDR1 is LNHNV and CDR2 is YYDKDF (reference sequence). 13 Jbeta primers and 60 Vbeta primers were used for the PCR. Method: immunoSEQ multiplex PCR; TCRdb's copy keeps in-frame clones and lacks some. Here the sample table reports over 45,000 clones. The rearrangement uses TRBV15 and TRBJ2-5; TRBD2 matches 9 bases. Judging by the DNA end, TRBJ2-7 fits better; the J call may be wrong. The sample was PBMCs. The receptor was isolated from a woman aged 18-35 years in good health and CMV-seronegative. The chain's CDR3 is CATSRGEAGGVEQYF. CDR3 nucleotides: TGTGCCACCAGCAGAGGGGAGGCGGGGGGGGTCGAGCAGTACTTC.